Listed below are T cell receptor beta chains from one sample, sequenced in a study of CD8 T cells in ankylosing spondylitis. TCRdb fed the 5' RACE reads into MiXCR, producing one record per CDR3 protein. Here the sample spans a few hundred thousand distinct CDR3 sequences, roughly 12% being singletons. Sample: blood, either unsorted or a sorted T cell fraction (not recorded which). The receptors shown here come from a female donor with ankylosing spondylitis or in good health (not recorded which). CDR3s include the opening cysteine and the closing phenylalanine or tryptophan. Fields, in order: D gene, clone size, V gene, J gene, CDR3 DNA, CDR3 protein. The D gene is left open where the match is weak. Expanded clones get a size class; other rows say once, few or many, or leave the size out.

.	few	TRBV5-1	TRBJ2-1	TGCGCCAGCAGCTTGGCCCCAGGGGAGACCTACAATGAGCAGTTCTTC	CASSLAPGETYNEQFF
TRBD2	few	TRBV6-2/TRBV6-3	TRBJ2-1	TGTGCCAGCAGTATTCCGGGACTAGCGGGAGGGCTGGGGCAGTTCTTC	CASSIPGLAGGLGQFF
.	many	TRBV9	TRBJ2-5	TGTGCCAGCAGCGCCCCACACAAAGAGACCCAGTACTTC	CASSAPHKETQYF
.	many	TRBV12-3/TRBV12-4	TRBJ2-6	TGTGCCAGCAGTGGGGACATTTCTGGGGCCAACGTCCTGACTTTC	CASSGDISGANVLTF
TRBD1	many	TRBV5-1	TRBJ2-1	TGCGCCAGCAGCTTGTTACAGGGGGCTTACAATGAGCAGTTCTTC	CASSLLQGAYNEQFF
.	many	TRBV6-1	TRBJ2-7	TGTGCCAGCGGTGTTGATCTCTCCTACGAGCAGTACTTC	CASGVDLSYEQYF
TRBD1	many	TRBV12-3/TRBV12-4	TRBJ1-2	TGTGCCAGCAGGTGGGACAGCAACTATGGCTACACCTTC	CASRWDSNYGYTF
.	many	TRBV6-1	TRBJ2-1	TGTGCCAGCATTCTACGTAGACAGACTCGGAATGAGCAGTTCTTC	CASILRRQTRNEQFF
.	many	TRBV15	TRBJ1-6	TGTGCCACCAGCAGAGCCGGTGCATCACCCCTCCACTTT	CATSRAGASPLHF
.	.	TRBV5-5	TRBJ2-7	TGTGCCAGCAGCCCTGACACCGAGCAGTACTTC	CASSPDTEQYF
TRBD1	.	TRBV5-1	TRBJ2-1	TGCGCCAGCAGCGCCGGACAGGGCTCATACAATGAGCAGTTCTTC	CASSAGQGSYNEQFF
TRBD1	many	TRBV20-1	TRBJ1-5	TGCAGTGCCCCGAGACAGGGGAATCAGCCCCAGCATTTT	CSAPRQGNQPQHF
TRBD2	many	TRBV7-8	TRBJ2-1	TGTGCCAGCAGCTCATCTGGAGTAGCGGGGAAGATCTACAATGAGCAGTTCTTC	CASSSSGVAGKIYNEQFF
.	many	TRBV6-1	TRBJ2-2	TGTGCCAGCACTCCACTCGGTGGGGGGAGTAACACCGGGGAGCTGTTTTTT	CASTPLGGGSNTGELFF
TRBD2	many	TRBV20-1	TRBJ2-3	TGCAGTGCTAGAGAGGTGGGGGGGGGAAGCACAGATACGCAGTATTTT	CSAREVGGGSTDTQYF
.	many	TRBV7-9	TRBJ2-3	TGTGCCAGCAGCTCGGGGCCACACACAGATACGCAGTATTTT	CASSSGPHTDTQYF
.	many	TRBV7-2	TRBJ2-1	TGTGCCAGCAGCTTAGATAAGAATGAGCAGTTCTTC	CASSLDKNEQFF
.	many	TRBV5-1	TRBJ1-6	TGCGCCAGCAGCCCCGGTAATTCACCCCTCCACTTT	CASSPGNSPLHF
.	few	TRBV7-8	TRBJ1-2	TGTGCCAGCAGCTTAGGGGCGGACTATGGCTACACCTTC	CASSLGADYGYTF
TRBD2	many	TRBV6-5	TRBJ2-5	TGTGCCAGCAGCGGACTAGGACAGACCCAGTACTTC	CASSGLGQTQYF
.	.	TRBV6-5	TRBJ1-3	TGTGCCAGCAGTTACGAGGGCCGACCTGGAAACACCATATATTTT	CASSYEGRPGNTIYF
TRBD2	few	TRBV12-3/TRBV12-4	TRBJ2-1	TGTGCCAGCAGTTCCTTCCTAGCGGGGGCCGCTAATCCTTTTTTCGATGAGCAGTTCTTC	CASSSFLAGAANPFFDEQFF
TRBD2	many	TRBV28	TRBJ2-1	TGTGCCTCCCTGCTAGCGGGAGTGCGCAATGAGCAGTTCTTC	CASLLAGVRNEQFF
TRBD1	.	TRBV28	TRBJ2-3	TGTGCCAGCACCATAAGACAGGGGGTAACAGATACGCAGTATTTT	CASTIRQGVTDTQYF
TRBD2	many	TRBV6-2/TRBV6-3	TRBJ2-3	TGTGCCAGCAGTCCCCGGGGCGGGAGCGGCGCAGATACGCAGTATTTT	CASSPRGGSGADTQYF
.	many	TRBV25-1	TRBJ2-7	TGTGCCAGCAGTGAATTTACAGGGTTCACCTACGAGCAGTACTTC	CASSEFTGFTYEQYF
TRBD1	many	TRBV20-1	TRBJ2-7	TGCAGTGCGACGGACAGGGATTACGAGCAGTACTTC	CSATDRDYEQYF
TRBD2	many	TRBV11-2	TRBJ2-7	TGTGCCAGCAGCTCCCTCCTAGGAACCGGGGGGAAGAGGGAGTACTTC	CASSSLLGTGGKREYF
.	many	TRBV18	TRBJ2-2	TGTGCCAGCTCACCACTATCTCCGAACACCGGGGAGCTGTTTTTT	CASSPLSPNTGELFF
.	.	TRBV6-5	TRBJ2-6	TGTGCCAGCAGTTACTCGAGAACGGCCTCTGGGGCCAACGTCCTGACTTTC	CASSYSRTASGANVLTF
TRBD2	few	TRBV11-2	TRBJ2-7	TGTGCCAGCAGGGTCGGGGGGTTACTCTACGAGCAGTACTTC	CASRVGGLLYEQYF
TRBD1	few	TRBV10-3	TRBJ2-5	TGTGCCATCAGGGGACAGGGGTTCCAAGAGACCCAGTACTTC	CAIRGQGFQETQYF
.	many	TRBV20-1	TRBJ1-4	TGCAGTGCTAGACGGCGATCAACTAATGAAAAACTGTTTTTT	CSARRRSTNEKLFF
TRBD1	few	TRBV12-3/TRBV12-4	TRBJ2-7	TGTGCCAGCAGACGTACCCGGGACAGGGACTCCTACGAGCAGTACTTC	CASRRTRDRDSYEQYF
.	many	TRBV29-1	TRBJ2-1	TGCAGCGTTGAAAATCTAGAGCAGTTCTTC	CSVENLEQFF
TRBD1	many	TRBV12-3/TRBV12-4	TRBJ1-2	TGTGCCAGCAGTAACCGGGACAGTCACACCTTC	CASSNRDSHTF
.	many	TRBV10-3	TRBJ2-7	TGTGCCATCATGGATAGGCAGCAATACGAGCAGTACTTC	CAIMDRQQYEQYF
.	many	TRBV7-2	TRBJ1-5	TGTGCCAGCAGGAGGAATAGCAATCAGCCCCAGCATTTT	CASRRNSNQPQHF
.	few	TRBV5-6	TRBJ2-7	TGTGCCAGCAGCTTGAGTCAGCCCCCCTACGAGCAGTACTTC	CASSLSQPPYEQYF
TRBD1	many	TRBV6-1	TRBJ1-5	TGTGCCAGCAGGCCCGGATCGACAGGGGGCCAGGTTAGCAATCAGCCCCAGCATTTT	CASRPGSTGGQVSNQPQHF
.	few	TRBV7-8	TRBJ2-1	TGTGCCAGCAGCTCCCCAATCTCGGGATACAATGAGCAGTTCTTC	CASSSPISGYNEQFF
.	many	TRBV7-9	TRBJ2-1	TGTGCCAGCAGCTTAGGGGGCCCCTACAATGAGCAGTTCTTC	CASSLGGPYNEQFF
.	many	TRBV28	TRBJ2-1	TGTGCCAGCAGTGTTGTCTTCAATGAGCAGTTCTTC	CASSVVFNEQFF
.	many	TRBV12-3/TRBV12-4	TRBJ2-3	TGTGCCAGCGGTGGGCAACCGGGCCTTCAAGCAGATACGCAGTATTTT	CASGGQPGLQADTQYF
TRBD1	many	TRBV10-2	TRBJ1-1	TGCGCCAGCAGTTCGTTCTTAGGACAGGGTCTAGCTTTCTTT	CASSSFLGQGLAFF
.	many	TRBV11-2	TRBJ1-6	TGTGCCAGCAGCTTAGCAGGGCCGGGACACAATTCACCCCTCCACTTT	CASSLAGPGHNSPLHF
.	.	TRBV15	TRBJ2-1	TGTGCCACCAGCAGAGATGTAGTATTTAGCGGTGAGCAGTTCTTC	CATSRDVVFSGEQFF
.	many	TRBV5-1	TRBJ2-7	TGCGCCAGCAGGTCTACAGCCAGAAACAGTCGCGAGCAGTACTTC	CASRSTARNSREQYF
.	few	TRBV30	TRBJ1-6	TGTGCCTGGGGGGGGGTGAATCGGGATCAGGAAAATTCACCCCTCCACTTT	CAWGGVNRDQENSPLHF
TRBD2	.	TRBV29-1	TRBJ2-7	TGCAGCGCAGATTCCGGGACTAGACCCTACGAGCAGTACTTC	CSADSGTRPYEQYF
.	many	TRBV28	TRBJ2-1	TGTGCCAGCAGCTACCCCCCCAATGAGCAGTTCTTC	CASSYPPNEQFF
TRBD1	few	TRBV7-6	TRBJ2-5	TGTGCCAGCAGCCCTACAGGGGGCGGAGAGACCCAGTACTTC	CASSPTGGGETQYF
TRBD2	.	TRBV11-3	TRBJ2-1	TGTGCCAGCAGCCCCCCGCCGACTAGCGAGTCCTACAATGAGCAGTTCTTC	CASSPPPTSESYNEQFF
.	few	TRBV20-1	TRBJ2-5	TGCAGTGCTACGGCGTGGCCGGTGGAGACCCAGTACTTC	CSATAWPVETQYF
TRBD2	few	TRBV7-2	TRBJ2-7	TGTGCCAGCGACCCACCCGGGACTAGCGGCTACGAGCAGTACTTC	CASDPPGTSGYEQYF